The clone carrying this T cell receptor beta chain was found a few times. Germline CDR1 MGHDK, CDR2 SYGVNS. The CDR3 contains 16 residues. V was clipped by 5 bases and J by 5 bases; unmatched bases: 11. This specimen comes from a study of T cell changes during pregnancy in multiple sclerosis. TCRdb keeps only in-frame clones here, not all; method: immunoSEQ multiplex PCR. The table has 30,000 to 40,000 clones, approximately 91% seen once. The source was CD4+ T cells from peripheral blood mononuclear cells, collected in the third trimester of pregnancy. The chain couples TRBV25-1 to TRBJ1-5; 8 bases align to TRBD1. The clonotype comes from a female donor in good health, enrolled as a control in a pregnancy study. The CDR3 spells CASSPLGQGQDQPQHF. Written as DNA, the CDR3 is TGTGCCAGCAGTCCACTAGGACAGGGCCAAGATCAGCCCCAGCATTTT.